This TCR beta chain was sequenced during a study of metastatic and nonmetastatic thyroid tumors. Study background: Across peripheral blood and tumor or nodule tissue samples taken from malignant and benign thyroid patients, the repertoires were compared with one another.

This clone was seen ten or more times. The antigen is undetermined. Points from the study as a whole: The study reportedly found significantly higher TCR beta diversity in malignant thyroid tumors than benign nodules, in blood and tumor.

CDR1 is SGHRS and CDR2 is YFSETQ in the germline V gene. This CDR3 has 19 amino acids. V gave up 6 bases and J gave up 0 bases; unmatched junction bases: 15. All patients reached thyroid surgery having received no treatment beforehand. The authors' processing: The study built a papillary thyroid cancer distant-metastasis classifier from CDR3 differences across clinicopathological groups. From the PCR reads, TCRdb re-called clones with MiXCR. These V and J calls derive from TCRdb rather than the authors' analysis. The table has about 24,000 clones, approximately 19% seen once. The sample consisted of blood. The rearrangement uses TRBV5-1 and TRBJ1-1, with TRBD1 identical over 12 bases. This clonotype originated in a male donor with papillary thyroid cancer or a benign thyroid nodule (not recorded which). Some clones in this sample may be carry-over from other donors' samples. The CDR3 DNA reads TGCGCCAGCAACCGGGAGGGACAGGGGGCGTTGGGGGTGAACACTGAAGCTTTCTTT. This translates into CASNREGQGALGVNTEAFF.